A selection of T cell receptor beta chains follows, all from one sample in a study of shared clonotypes between healthy human individuals. Clones were sequenced by immunoSEQ multiplex PCR, and TCRdb holds only the in-frame ones, with some missing. The data contain a few million clones, around 95% of them seen just once; the ten biggest clones take up 1.5% to 2%. The sequencing input was naive CD8+ T cells from PBMCs. The receptors derive from a young man in good health. Some clones in this sample may be carry-over from other donors' samples. Each CDR3 is given with its conserved first and last residue. The D gene is left open where the match is weak. Where a row states a size, it is once, few, many or the class of an expanded clone; other rows omit it.

v_call: TRBV29-1
d_call: NA
j_call: TRBJ1-2
clone_size: NA
cdr3_aa: CSAEGGSVFYGYTF
cdr3_nt: TGCAGCGCCGAGGGGGGGTCCGTCTTCTATGGCTACACCTTC

v_call: TRBV29-1
d_call: NA
j_call: TRBJ2-7
clone_size: once
cdr3_aa: CSVEDPRGQGPYEQYF
cdr3_nt: TGCAGCGTTGAAGATCCCCGGGGGCAGGGGCCCTACGAGCAGTACTTC

v_call: TRBV6-1
d_call: TRBD1
j_call: TRBJ1-2
clone_size: NA
cdr3_aa: CASSPTGDYGYTF
cdr3_nt: TGTGCCAGCAGCCCGACAGGGGACTATGGCTACACCTTC

v_call: TRBV7-9
d_call: TRBD2
j_call: TRBJ2-7
clone_size: NA
cdr3_aa: CASSLVTSGPYEQYF
cdr3_nt: TGTGCCAGCAGCTTAGTGACTAGCGGACCGTACGAGCAGTACTTC

v_call: TRBV5-1
d_call: NA
j_call: TRBJ2-3
clone_size: NA
cdr3_aa: CASRVGRQSQDTQYF
cdr3_nt: TGCGCCAGTCGAGTGGGACGCCAAAGTCAGGATACGCAGTATTTT

v_call: TRBV28
d_call: NA
j_call: TRBJ2-7
clone_size: NA
cdr3_aa: CASRPRTVSYEQYF
cdr3_nt: TGTGCCAGCAGGCCAAGGACAGTCTCCTACGAGCAGTACTTC

v_call: TRBV2
d_call: NA
j_call: TRBJ1-2
clone_size: NA
cdr3_aa: CASPPGELNYGYTF
cdr3_nt: TGTGCCAGCCCTCCCGGAGAGTTAAACTATGGCTACACCTTC

v_call: TRBV5-6
d_call: NA
j_call: TRBJ1-2
clone_size: NA
cdr3_aa: CASSPLGENYGYTF
cdr3_nt: TGTGCCAGCAGCCCCCTAGGGGAGAACTATGGCTACACCTTC

v_call: TRBV27
d_call: TRBD2
j_call: TRBJ2-3
clone_size: NA
cdr3_aa: CASSSQREGPDTQYF
cdr3_nt: TGTGCCAGCAGTTCTCAGCGGGAGGGCCCAGATACGCAGTATTTT

v_call: TRBV27
d_call: NA
j_call: TRBJ2-5
clone_size: NA
cdr3_aa: CASSLFQGDQETQYF
cdr3_nt: TGTGCCAGCAGTTTATTTCAAGGGGACCAAGAGACCCAGTACTTC

v_call: TRBV29-1
d_call: NA
j_call: TRBJ1-2
clone_size: NA
cdr3_aa: CSVERDRDYTF
cdr3_nt: TGCAGCGTTGAAAGGGATCGTGACTACACCTTC

v_call: TRBV7-9
d_call: NA
j_call: TRBJ1-4
clone_size: NA
cdr3_aa: CAIRLGGVNEKLFF
cdr3_nt: TGTGCCATCCGACTCGGGGGGGTTAATGAAAAACTGTTTTTT

v_call: TRBV27
d_call: TRBD2
j_call: TRBJ2-1
clone_size: once
cdr3_aa: CASSLLAVDNEQFF
cdr3_nt: TGTGCCAGCAGTTTACTAGCGGTCGACAATGAGCAGTTCTTC

v_call: TRBV6-5
d_call: NA
j_call: TRBJ2-5
clone_size: NA
cdr3_aa: CASSYFGNQETQYF
cdr3_nt: TGTGCCAGCAGTTACTTTGGGAATCAAGAGACCCAGTACTTC

v_call: TRBV11-2
d_call: NA
j_call: TRBJ2-1
clone_size: NA
cdr3_aa: CASSSNTGPYNEQFF
cdr3_nt: TGTGCCAGCAGCTCAAATACAGGGCCCTACAATGAGCAGTTCTTC

v_call: TRBV11-2
d_call: NA
j_call: TRBJ1-2
clone_size: NA
cdr3_aa: CASSLGSGSMAYGYTF
cdr3_nt: TGTGCCAGCAGCTTAGGATCCGGGTCTATGGCCTATGGCTACACCTTC

v_call: TRBV5-1
d_call: NA
j_call: TRBJ2-1
clone_size: NA
cdr3_aa: CASSLTAGNEQFF
cdr3_nt: TGCGCCAGCAGCTTGACCGCTGGCAATGAGCAGTTCTTC

v_call: TRBV7-8
d_call: NA
j_call: TRBJ2-3
clone_size: NA
cdr3_aa: CASSSGTGPPDTQYF
cdr3_nt: TGTGCCAGCAGCAGTGGGACTGGACCCCCAGATACGCAGTATTTT

v_call: TRBV27
d_call: TRBD2
j_call: TRBJ2-3
clone_size: NA
cdr3_aa: CASSDLWTSGRTDTQYF
cdr3_nt: TGTGCCAGCAGTGACTTGTGGACTAGCGGGCGCACAGATACGCAGTATTTT

v_call: TRBV29-1
d_call: NA
j_call: TRBJ2-1
clone_size: NA
cdr3_aa: CSVEKRYNEQFF
cdr3_nt: TGCAGCGTTGAAAAACGATACAATGAGCAGTTCTTC

v_call: TRBV28
d_call: NA
j_call: TRBJ2-7
clone_size: once
cdr3_aa: CASSPAGTPRSYEQYF
cdr3_nt: TGTGCCAGCAGTCCCGCGGGGACCCCGAGATCCTACGAGCAGTACTTC

v_call: TRBV2
d_call: NA
j_call: TRBJ1-5
clone_size: NA
cdr3_aa: CASSWTDPYSNQPQHF
cdr3_nt: TGTGCCAGCAGTTGGACCGATCCCTATAGCAATCAGCCCCAGCATTTT

v_call: TRBV28
d_call: TRBD2
j_call: TRBJ2-1
clone_size: NA
cdr3_aa: CASSLRLAGGNEQFF
cdr3_nt: TGTGCCAGCAGTTTAAGACTAGCGGGAGGAAATGAGCAGTTCTTC

v_call: TRBV4-1
d_call: NA
j_call: TRBJ1-1
clone_size: NA
cdr3_aa: CASSPLGGTEAFF
cdr3_nt: TGCGCCAGCAGCCCCCTCGGTGGGACTGAAGCTTTCTTT

v_call: TRBV27
d_call: TRBD2
j_call: TRBJ2-3
clone_size: NA
cdr3_aa: CASSLRTSGGSADTQYF
cdr3_nt: TGTGCCAGCAGCCTGCGAACTAGCGGAGGTAGCGCAGATACGCAGTATTTT

v_call: TRBV6-6
d_call: TRBD1
j_call: TRBJ1-5
clone_size: NA
cdr3_aa: CASRHDRGSNQPQHF
cdr3_nt: TGTGCCAGCAGACACGACAGGGGCAGCAATCAGCCCCAGCATTTT

v_call: TRBV10-2
d_call: NA
j_call: TRBJ1-3
clone_size: NA
cdr3_aa: CASSEPATGENTIYF
cdr3_nt: TGCGCCAGCAGTGAACCGGCCACGGGGGAAAACACCATATATTTT

v_call: TRBV9
d_call: NA
j_call: TRBJ1-2
clone_size: NA
cdr3_aa: CASSVAADSSDSYYGYTF
cdr3_nt: TGTGCCAGCAGCGTAGCAGCCGATTCGTCGGACAGCTACTATGGCTACACCTTC

v_call: TRBV28
d_call: NA
j_call: TRBJ2-3
clone_size: NA
cdr3_aa: CASSSLGGLGTDTQYF
cdr3_nt: TGTGCCAGCAGTTCCCTCGGGGGTCTCGGCACAGATACGCAGTATTTT

v_call: TRBV7-9
d_call: NA
j_call: TRBJ2-1
clone_size: NA
cdr3_aa: CASSLQGDYPGEQFF
cdr3_nt: TGTGCCAGCAGCTTACAGGGAGATTATCCGGGTGAGCAGTTCTTC

v_call: TRBV30
d_call: NA
j_call: TRBJ1-4
clone_size: NA
cdr3_aa: CAWSVGEKLFF
cdr3_nt: TGTGCCTGGAGTGTAGGCGAAAAACTGTTTTTT

v_call: TRBV10-3
d_call: NA
j_call: TRBJ1-5
clone_size: once
cdr3_aa: CAISESAGLNQPQHF
cdr3_nt: TGTGCCATCAGTGAGTCTGCGGGGCTCAATCAGCCCCAGCATTTT

v_call: TRBV7-2
d_call: NA
j_call: TRBJ1-2
clone_size: NA
cdr3_aa: CASSLPAWGVHNYGYTF
cdr3_nt: TGTGCCAGCAGCTTACCGGCCTGGGGGGTACATAACTATGGCTACACCTTC

v_call: TRBV2
d_call: TRBD1
j_call: TRBJ1-1
clone_size: NA
cdr3_aa: CASKAGQHLMNTEAFF
cdr3_nt: TGTGCCAGCAAAGCGGGACAGCATTTAATGAACACTGAAGCTTTCTTT

v_call: TRBV4-1
d_call: TRBD1
j_call: TRBJ2-7
clone_size: NA
cdr3_aa: CASSPTGTGALEQYF
cdr3_nt: TGCGCCAGCAGCCCGACCGGGACAGGGGCCCTCGAGCAGTACTTC

v_call: TRBV5-4
d_call: TRBD1
j_call: TRBJ1-2
clone_size: NA
cdr3_aa: CASSFGTASYGYTF
cdr3_nt: TGTGCCAGCAGCTTTGGGACAGCGAGCTATGGCTACACCTTC

v_call: TRBV19
d_call: NA
j_call: TRBJ2-7
clone_size: NA
cdr3_aa: CASSIFAGNEQYF
cdr3_nt: TGTGCCAGTAGTATATTCGCGGGGAACGAGCAGTACTTC

v_call: TRBV29-1
d_call: NA
j_call: TRBJ1-5
clone_size: once
cdr3_aa: CSVVSGYNQPQHF
cdr3_nt: TGCAGCGTTGTAAGCGGGTACAATCAGCCTCAGCATTTT

v_call: TRBV4-1
d_call: NA
j_call: TRBJ1-1
clone_size: NA
cdr3_aa: CASSPKVRVEAFF
cdr3_nt: TGCGCCAGCAGCCCGAAGGTGCGGGTGGAAGCTTTCTTT

v_call: TRBV14
d_call: NA
j_call: TRBJ2-7
clone_size: NA
cdr3_aa: CASSQERAISYEQYF
cdr3_nt: TGTGCCAGCAGCCAAGAACGGGCTATCTCCTACGAGCAGTACTTC

v_call: TRBV9
d_call: NA
j_call: TRBJ2-7
clone_size: NA
cdr3_aa: CASSVASVTGDEQYF
cdr3_nt: TGTGCCAGCAGCGTAGCTTCGGTGACAGGCGACGAGCAGTACTTC

v_call: TRBV4-2
d_call: TRBD2
j_call: TRBJ2-3
clone_size: NA
cdr3_aa: CASSQDEREGLGDTQYF
cdr3_nt: TGTGCCAGCAGCCAAGATGAGCGGGAGGGCCTTGGAGATACGCAGTATTTT

v_call: TRBV7-3
d_call: NA
j_call: TRBJ2-1
clone_size: NA
cdr3_aa: CASSLSRWDEQFF
cdr3_nt: TGTGCCAGCAGCTTAAGTCGCTGGGATGAGCAGTTCTTC

v_call: TRBV4-1
d_call: NA
j_call: TRBJ2-2
clone_size: NA
cdr3_aa: CASSHTLGGDHGELFF
cdr3_nt: TGCGCCAGCAGCCACACCCTAGGGGGGGACCACGGGGAGCTGTTTTTT

v_call: TRBV30
d_call: NA
j_call: TRBJ2-1
clone_size: NA
cdr3_aa: CAWSVGNEQFF
cdr3_nt: TGTGCCTGGAGTGTTGGTAATGAGCAGTTCTTC

v_call: TRBV7-9
d_call: NA
j_call: TRBJ2-1
clone_size: NA
cdr3_aa: CASSLGANEQFF
cdr3_nt: TGTGCCAGCAGCCTCGGGGCCAATGAGCAGTTCTTC

v_call: TRBV5-6
d_call: TRBD2
j_call: TRBJ2-1
clone_size: NA
cdr3_aa: CASSLGTSGSSEQFF
cdr3_nt: TGTGCCAGCAGCTTGGGTACTAGCGGGAGTAGTGAGCAGTTCTTC

v_call: TRBV7-2
d_call: NA
j_call: TRBJ2-1
clone_size: once
cdr3_aa: CASSLVAEYNEQFF
cdr3_nt: TGTGCCAGCAGCTTAGTTGCGGAGTACAATGAGCAGTTCTTC

v_call: TRBV10-3
d_call: TRBD1
j_call: TRBJ2-7
clone_size: NA
cdr3_aa: CAIATGTGPYEQYF
cdr3_nt: TGTGCCATCGCGACCGGGACAGGACCCTACGAGCAGTACTTC

v_call: TRBV6-1
d_call: TRBD1
j_call: TRBJ2-7
clone_size: NA
cdr3_aa: CASTGTEKAYEQYF
cdr3_nt: TGTGCCAGTACCGGGACAGAAAAAGCCTACGAGCAGTACTTC

v_call: TRBV7-6
d_call: NA
j_call: TRBJ2-1
clone_size: NA
cdr3_aa: CASSPADSSRYNEQFF
cdr3_nt: TGTGCCAGCAGCCCAGCGGACTCGAGCCGATACAATGAGCAGTTCTTC

v_call: TRBV19
d_call: TRBD1
j_call: TRBJ2-7
clone_size: NA
cdr3_aa: CASSVWTGIYEQYF
cdr3_nt: TGTGCCAGTAGTGTCTGGACAGGGATCTACGAGCAGTACTTC

v_call: TRBV28
d_call: NA
j_call: TRBJ2-2
clone_size: once
cdr3_aa: CASSFNEHTGELFF
cdr3_nt: TGTGCCAGCAGTTTTAATGAGCACACCGGGGAGCTGTTTTTT

v_call: TRBV2
d_call: TRBD1
j_call: TRBJ2-7
clone_size: NA
cdr3_aa: CASRTPGQGEPYEQYF
cdr3_nt: TGTGCCAGCAGGACCCCGGGACAGGGTGAACCCTACGAGCAGTACTTC

v_call: TRBV6-1
d_call: TRBD1
j_call: TRBJ1-3
clone_size: NA
cdr3_aa: CASRGTGVPGNTIYF
cdr3_nt: TGTGCCAGCAGAGGGACAGGGGTCCCTGGAAACACCATATATTTT

v_call: TRBV5-4
d_call: NA
j_call: TRBJ2-7
clone_size: NA
cdr3_aa: CASSFIQGYEQYF
cdr3_nt: TGTGCCAGCAGCTTTATCCAGGGTTACGAGCAGTACTTC